One sample yielded the 28 T cell receptor beta chains listed below, sequenced in a study of Ad26.COV2.S vaccination and SARS-CoV-2 variants. This table comes from immunoSEQ multiplex PCR, and its TCRdb copy is limited to in-frame clones, with some not included. The data show some 270,000 clones, around nine tenths seen once. Treatment of the sample: 15 to 20 received Ad26.COV2.S at low or high dose, single or two shots; 5 received placebo; per-sample allocation not given. Following the first vaccine or placebo injection, samples were taken on day 63. The starting material was peripheral blood, obtained in a trial of Ad26.COV2.S vaccine versus placebo. These receptors all stem from a person between 18 and 65 years old who received the Ad26.COV2.S COVID-19 vaccine or a placebo.

The chain employs TRBV10-3 and TRBJ2-5, with D unresolved. Trimming shortened V by 4 bases and J by 5 bases, and 5 bases separated the two germline ends. Germline loops: CDR1 ENHRY, CDR2 SYGVKD. The CDR3 consists of 11 residues. CDR3 coding DNA: TGTGCCATCAGTGGTGGGGAGACCCAGTACTTC. The encoded protein is CAISGGETQYF.

This clone has more than one count but fewer than ten. This sequence joins TRBV4-3 and TRBJ2-7; 9 nucleotides agree with TRBD1. The CDR3 runs to 17 residues. With V trimmed by 3 bases and J by 3 bases, 12 bases remained unmatched. Looked up from germline, CDR1 is LGHNA and CDR2 is YSLEER. The DNA of the CDR3 is TGCGCCAGCAGCCAGGAATCAGCGGACAGGGGTTTCTACGAGCAGTACTTC. Encoded protein: CASSQESADRGFYEQYF.

V usage is TRBV5-6 and J usage is TRBJ2-2; 8 bases align to TRBD1. Germline CDR1 reads SGHDT; CDR2 reads YYEEEE. There are 16 residues in the CDR3. J lost 0 bases, V lost 4 bases, and 5 bases had no gene match. Here the CDR3 DNA reads TGTGCCAGCAGCCTTGACAGGGGCCCGAACACCGGGGAGCTGTTTTTT. Its protein is CASSLDRGPNTGELFF.

This clone was picked up a small number of times. This chain uses TRBV11-2 with TRBJ1-6, with D possibly matching TRBD1 (5 bases). The CDR3 extends over 14 amino acids. With 1 base removed from V and 7 bases from J, the gap between germline ends came to 8 bases. Germline CDR1 and CDR2: SGHAT and FQNNGV. The DNA for the CDR3 is TGTGCCAGCAGCTTAGGCGACAGAAATTCACCCCTCCACTTT. Protein sequence: CASSLGDRNSPLHF.

J is TRBJ1-1 and V is TRBV5-6; 8 bases match TRBD1. Germline CDR1 is SGHDT and CDR2 is YYEEEE. The J segment lost 4 bases and the V segment lost 4 bases, leaving 6 bases of the junction unmatched. The CDR3 covers 14 residues. Here the CDR3 reads CASSRQGRTTEAFF. The CDR3 DNA sequence: TGTGCCAGCAGCCGACAGGGGAGGACCACTGAAGCTTTCTTT.

This sequence joins TRBV7-3 and TRBJ2-2, with D perhaps TRBD1 or TRBD2 (6 bases each). This CDR3 is 13 amino acids long. V was cut by 5 bases and J by 6 bases, with 10 bases left in between. CDR1 SGHTA and CDR2 FQGTGA come from the germline V gene. CDR3 region: CASSLRGPGELFF. The DNA for the CDR3 is TGTGCCAGCAGCCTCCGGGGGCCCGGGGAGCTGTTTTTT.

The CDR3 nucleotides read TGCGCCAGCAGCTTGGGTGCGGGGGACACAGATACGCAGTATTTT. The encoded protein is CASSLGAGDTDTQYF. J is TRBJ2-3 and V is TRBV5-1; 7 bases are a match to TRBD2. The CDR3 runs to 15 residues. Unmatched junction bases numbered 3, after V lost 0 bases and J lost 2 bases. From germline, CDR1 is SGHRS and CDR2 YFSETQ.

The chain couples TRBV6-1 to TRBJ2-1; D tentatively fits TRBD1 or TRBD2 (6 bases each). The CDR3 totals 16 residues. V lost 4 bases and J 1 base, leaving 14 bases between the germline ends. Germline lookup yields CDR1 MNHNS and CDR2 SASEGT. This CDR3 reads CASSARGTLSYNEQFF. The CDR3 coding sequence is TGTGCCAGCAGTGCTCGGGGGACATTATCCTACAATGAGCAGTTCTTC.

The chain couples TRBV5-1 to TRBJ2-1; possibly TRBD2 for D (5 bases). CDR3 length equals 15 residues. Trimming shortened V by 4 bases and J by 2 bases, and 13 bases separated the two germline ends. Per germline, CDR1 SGHRS and CDR2 YFSETQ. The CDR3 is CASSEGSGTYNEQFF. CDR3 coding DNA: TGCGCCAGCAGCGAAGGGAGCGGAACCTACAATGAGCAGTTCTTC.

The DNA of the CDR3 is TGTGCCTGGAGCCGGACGGATGCTGAGCAGTTCTTC. The encoded protein is CAWSRTDAEQFF. The rearrangement links TRBV30 to TRBJ2-1; no firm D call. This CDR3 has 12 amino acids. Trimming removed 3 bases from V and 9 bases from J, with 12 bases in between. CDR1 is GTSNPN, CDR2 SVGIG, per germline (reference sequence).

This clone appeared a single time. This sequence joins TRBV2 and TRBJ2-1; D not certain. CDR1 and CDR2 (germline): SNHLY, FYNNEI. Between the trimmed V and J ends, which lost 10 bases and 4 bases, there was a span of 17 bases. This CDR3 comprises 14 residues. The CDR3 bases are TGTGCCACCCTCCTCCGTGCTCGATACAATGAGCAGTTCTTC. This translates into CATLLRARYNEQFF.

The V gene is TRBV9, the J gene TRBJ2-3; the match to TRBD2 covers 7 bases. Germline loops: CDR1 SGDLS, CDR2 YYNGEE. The CDR3 totals 17 residues. The V gene end was trimmed by 0 bases and the J gene end by 6 bases; junction bases not matched to a gene: 13. DNA for the CDR3: TGTGCCAGCAGCGTAGCTACGGGGCGGGGGAATTGGGATACGCAGTATTTT. This gives the protein CASSVATGRGNWDTQYF.

The V and J genes are TRBV20-1 and TRBJ2-7; 8 positions agree with TRBD1. This CDR3 is 15 amino acids long. V gave up 3 bases and J gave up 0 bases; unmatched junction bases: 7. CDR1 and CDR2 (germline): DFQATT, SNEGSKA (reference sequence). For the CDR3, the DNA is TGCAGTGCTAGTAGTGGGACAGGTAGCTCCTACGAGCAGTACTTC. Amino acid sequence: CSASSGTGSSYEQYF.

The chain has TRBV11-3 and TRBJ2-1, with D unresolved. The CDR3 extends over 12 amino acids. Germline CDR1 SGHNT, CDR2 YENEEA. Between the trimmed V and J ends, which lost 3 bases and 7 bases, there was a span of 7 bases. The CDR3 region has the DNA TGTGCCAGCAGCTTTCGAGAAAATGAGCAGTTCTTC. The encoded protein is CASSFRENEQFF.

This chain links TRBV13 with TRBJ2-1, with no clear D. The germline V gene encodes CDR1 PRHDT and CDR2 FYEKMQ (reference sequence). V was clipped by 0 bases and J by 6 bases, with 0 bases between them. This CDR3 has 11 residues. DNA for the CDR3: TGTGCCAGCAGCTTAGGCAATGAGCAGTTCTTC. Translated: CASSLGNEQFF.

The chain recombines TRBV7-2 with TRBJ2-7; possible D gene TRBD2, 5 bases. V shed 1 base and J shed 3 bases, with 7 bases lying between them. The CDR3 length is 13 residues. The germline CDR1 and CDR2 sequences are SGHTA and FQGNSA. This chain's CDR3 is CASSLGSGYEQYV. For the CDR3, the DNA is TGTGCCAGCAGCTTAGGAAGCGGCTACGAGCAGTACGTC.

This sequence joins TRBV4-2 and TRBJ2-2; D is perhaps TRBD1 (5 bases). Trimming took off 6 bases at V and 3 bases at J, with 14 bases between the two ends. CDR3 length: 15 amino acids. The germline V gene has CDR1 LGHNA and CDR2 YNFKEQ. CDR3 loop: CASRRGLGDTGELFF. Written as DNA, the CDR3 is TGTGCCAGCAGAAGGGGCCTTGGGGACACCGGGGAGCTGTTTTTT.

The J gene is TRBJ1-2, the V gene TRBV5-4; D gene ambiguous. CDR3 length: 12 residues. Per the germline V gene, CDR1 is SGHNT and CDR2 is YYREEE (reference sequence). The V and J ends lost 1 base and 6 bases respectively, with 7 bases between them. Here the CDR3 reads CASSLRTDGYTF. In DNA, the CDR3 is TGTGCCAGCAGCTTGAGAACTGATGGCTACACCTTC.

The V and J genes are TRBV7-3 and TRBJ2-2; D is unclear. V was trimmed by 1 base and J by 4 bases, leaving 4 bases between them. In germline, CDR1 is SGHTA, CDR2 FQGTGA. This CDR3 comprises 13 residues. Written as DNA, the CDR3 is TGTGCCAGCAGCTTAAGTGGCACCGGGGAGCTGTTTTTT. Translation gives CASSLSGTGELFF.

The CDR3 region is CASSLSTMNTGELFF. Written as DNA, the CDR3 is TGTGCCAGCAGTTTATCGACAATGAACACCGGGGAGCTGTTTTTT. The chain couples TRBV27 to TRBJ2-2; D call uncertain. The V gene lost 0 bases and the J gene lost 1 base, with 6 bases spanning the gap. CDR1 is MNHEY and CDR2 is SMNVEV in the germline V gene (reference sequence). CDR3 length: 15 amino acids.

The chain is built from TRBV2 and TRBJ1-2; D perhaps matches TRBD1 (6 bases). The CDR3 covers 14 residues. Trimming removed 2 bases at V and 4 bases at J, with 11 bases between. CDR1 and CDR2 (germline): SNHLY, FYNNEI. The CDR3 here is CASSELQGTYGYTF. The DNA for the CDR3 is TGTGCCAGCAGTGAACTACAGGGTACCTATGGCTACACCTTC.

V is TRBV19 and J is TRBJ1-2, with 8 nucleotides matching TRBD1. This CDR3 comprises 13 residues. Germline V lookup: CDR1 LNHDA, CDR2 SQIVND (reference sequence). V was pared by 5 bases and J by 6 bases, with 5 bases of the junction left unmatched. DNA of the CDR3: TGTGCCAGTAGTCCGACAGGGGTGAATGGCTACACCTTC. This translates into CASSPTGVNGYTF.

The chain employs TRBV11-2 and TRBJ2-5, with D uncertain. Germline V gene sequence: CDR1 SGHAT, CDR2 FQNNGV. The CDR3 extends over 13 amino acids. The V end was cut by 1 base, the J end by 5 bases, with 8 bases between. Here the CDR3 DNA reads TGTGCCAGCAGCTTAGGATCCGGGGAGACCCAGTACTTC. Residues: CASSLGSGETQYF.

The chain uses TRBV6-4 and TRBJ1-5; 7 nucleotides line up with TRBD1. V lost 0 bases, J lost 0 bases, and 17 bases stayed unmatched. This CDR3 is built from 21 residues. Germline assignment: CDR1 MRHNA and CDR2 SNTAGT. The CDR3 region has the DNA TGTGCCAGCAGTGACTCGTTAGTGGGGGACAGCCCCTTAGATAGCAATCAGCCCCAGCATTTT. Translating gives CASSDSLVGDSPLDSNQPQHF.

This clone was recorded a few times. The chain combines TRBV19 with TRBJ2-2, with 10 bases aligning to TRBD1. V lost 7 bases and J lost 6; bases outside the gene matches: 11. Germline V gene sequence: CDR1 LNHDA, CDR2 SQIVND (reference sequence). The CDR3 totals 16 residues. For the CDR3, the DNA is TGTGCCAGTACCGCCCGAGGCGGGACAGGGGCCGGGGAGCTGTTTTTT. Encoded protein: CASTARGGTGAGELFF.

The genes are TRBV5-6 and TRBJ2-7; the D call may be TRBD1 or TRBD2 (5 bases each). V lost 1 base and J 4 bases, leaving 15 bases between the germline ends. This CDR3 spans 15 amino acids. CDR1 and CDR2 from the germline V gene are SGHDT and YYEEEE. In DNA form, the CDR3 reads TGTGCCAGCAGCTTGCCCGGGACGGAAATATACGAGCAGTACGTC. Amino acid sequence: CASSLPGTEIYEQYV.

J is TRBJ1-1 and V is TRBV4-2, with D unresolved. Germline V lookup: CDR1 LGHNA, CDR2 YNFKEQ. This CDR3 contains 13 residues. Trimming removed 0 bases at V and 5 bases at J, with 7 bases between. The CDR3 is CASSQEMGTEAFF. The DNA for the CDR3 is TGTGCCAGCAGCCAAGAGATGGGGACTGAAGCTTTCTTT.

The count of this clone is one. The chain joins TRBV5-5 to TRBJ2-3; no clear D. The CDR3 is 14 amino acids. Germline loops: CDR1 SGHKS, CDR2 YYEKEE (reference sequence). Trimming shortened V by 0 bases and J by 0 bases, and 5 bases separated the two germline ends. CDR3 loop: CASSLVDSTDTQYF. CDR3 DNA: TGTGCCAGCAGCTTGGTTGATAGCACAGATACGCAGTATTTT.